Below are 12 T cell receptor beta chains sequenced from a single sample in a study of control samples from healthy donors and cancer patients. This table comes from immunoSEQ multiplex PCR, and its TCRdb copy is limited to in-frame clones, with some not included. The data hold roughly 95,000 clones, with 91% observed a single time. The specimen sequenced was blood. The origin of the receptors is a woman under 40 in good health.

The CDR3 DNA reads TGTGCCAGCAGCTTGGGGGGAGAATACAATGAGCAGTTCTTC. As protein: CASSLGGEYNEQFF. This rearrangement joins TRBV5-5 to TRBJ2-1; tentative D call: TRBD2 (5 bases). Germline V gene sequence: CDR1 SGHKS, CDR2 YYEKEE (reference sequence). The CDR3 loop spans 14 amino acids. The V end lost 0 bases, the J end lost 4 bases, and 8 bases lay between the germline ends.

The genes are TRBV19 and TRBJ2-3; TRBD1 might be the D (5 bases). Between the trimmed V and J ends, which lost 7 bases and 1 base, there was a span of 6 bases. This CDR3 is 12 amino acids long. The germline CDR1 and CDR2 sequences are LNHDA and SQIVND (reference sequence). The DNA for the CDR3 is TGTGCCAGTATGGGGCGCACAGATACGCAGTATTTT. It codes for CASMGRTDTQYF.

The rearrangement links TRBV5-4 to TRBJ1-1; the match to TRBD1 covers 9 bases. CDR3 length: 16 amino acids. V lost 2 bases, J lost 5 bases, and 10 bases stayed unmatched. The V gene's germline CDR1 is SGHNT and CDR2 YYREEE (reference sequence). The CDR3: CASSFSQQGAKTEAFF. The CDR3 DNA follows: TGTGCCAGCAGCTTCAGTCAACAGGGGGCGAAAACTGAAGCTTTCTTT.

The J gene is TRBJ2-7, the V gene TRBV27; 9 bases match TRBD1. From germline, CDR1 is MNHEY and CDR2 SMNVEV (reference sequence). This CDR3 is built from 14 residues. V lost 6 bases, J lost 4 bases, and 7 bases stayed unmatched. CDR3 sequence (DNA): TGTGCCAGCAGCTCCGGACAGGGGATTTACGAGCAGTACTTC. It encodes CASSSGQGIYEQYF.

Note on this clone: Mismatch with germline at one junction end may stem from a read error. The chain employs TRBV3-1 (or the pseudogene TRBV3-2) and TRBJ2-2; 8 bases align to TRBD2. The CDR3 runs 20 residues. Germline-derived CDR1 and CDR2 are LGHDT and YNNKEL (reference sequence). The CDR3 nucleotides are TGTCCCAGCAGCCAAGACAAACCGGGCGGGGGGTACACGAACACCGGGGAGCTGTTTTTT. This encodes CPSSQDKPGGGYTNTGELFF.

This sequence joins TRBV18 and TRBJ1-5; possible D gene TRBD1, 5 bases. This CDR3 is built from 14 residues. CDR1 is KGHSH and CDR2 is LQKENI in the germline V gene. V was clipped by 9 bases and J by 2 bases, with 14 bases between them. The CDR3 DNA sequence: TGTGCCAGTACACAGGACTACGGCAATCAGCCCCAGCATTTT. Translated, it gives CASTQDYGNQPQHF.

The V call is TRBV19, the J call TRBJ1-2; no clear D. V shed 9 bases and J shed 4 bases, with 18 bases lying between them. Looked up from germline, CDR1 is LNHDA and CDR2 is SQIVND (reference sequence). This CDR3 contains 14 residues. CDR3 loop: CASKVAQFIYGYTF. The CDR3 DNA follows: TGTGCCAGCAAAGTAGCCCAGTTCATCTATGGCTACACCTTC.

This clone was seen once. The CDR3 DNA follows: TGTGCCAGCAGCTTGGCTGCATGGAATTCACCCCTCCACTTT. It specifies CASSLAAWNSPLHF. The rearrangement joins TRBV5-6 to TRBJ1-6; the D is unclear. V was trimmed by 0 bases and J by 7 bases, leaving 8 bases between them. CDR1 and CDR2 (germline): SGHDT, YYEEEE. The CDR3 sequence is 14 residues long.

In its sample, this clone was seen once. The chain couples TRBV7-9 to TRBJ2-5; D may be TRBD2 (6 bases). CDR1 SEHNR and CDR2 FQNEAQ come from the germline V gene (reference sequence). The CDR3 totals 12 residues. Deletions cut 3 bases from V and 5 bases from J, with 7 bases between. The CDR3: CASSFAGETQYF. The CDR3 DNA is TGTGCCAGCAGCTTCGCGGGGGAGACCCAGTACTTC.

V gene TRBV6-1 combines with J gene TRBJ1-2; no definite D call. There are 15 residues in the CDR3. The V gene lost 0 bases and the J gene lost 0 bases, with 8 bases spanning the gap. Germline V gives CDR1 MNHNS, CDR2 SASEGT. Here the CDR3 reads CASSEAQTANYGYTF. The CDR3 coding sequence is TGTGCCAGCAGTGAAGCTCAGACGGCTAACTATGGCTACACCTTC.

This clone was observed a single time. The V and J genes are TRBV5-1 and TRBJ1-3; no reliable D call. Per the germline V gene, CDR1 is SGHRS and CDR2 is YFSETQ. This CDR3 spans 15 amino acids. Trimming pared 1 base from V and 1 base from J, leaving 9 bases between. The CDR3 DNA reads TGCGCCAGCAGCTTGTCTGGGTTGTCTGGAAACACCATATATTTT. Translated: CASSLSGLSGNTIYF.

The chain employs TRBV5-1 and TRBJ1-3, with D tentatively TRBD1 (6 bases). V lost 4 bases to trimming and J lost 0 bases, with 14 bases between them. The CDR3 runs 16 residues. The germline V gene has CDR1 SGHRS and CDR2 YFSETQ. CDR3 coding DNA: TGCGCCAGCAGCCTACAGGGATTCAGCTCTGGAAACACCATATATTTT. This sequence encodes CASSLQGFSSGNTIYF.